This T cell receptor (beta chain) was sequenced for a study of T cell responses to AZD1222 COVID-19 vaccine. Method: immunoSEQ multiplex PCR; TCRdb's copy keeps in-frame clones and lacks some. The table lists fewer than 200,000 clones, around 90% of them singletons. The germline gives CDR1 SGHTA, CDR2 FQGNSA. Trimming shortened V by 3 bases and J by 0 bases, and 11 bases separated the two germline ends. This CDR3 has 16 amino acids. Sequences were derived from peripheral blood, sampled on day 0 of AZD1222 vaccination. The origin of this receptor is an adult in good health. The chain is built from TRBV7-2 and TRBJ1-4; no firm D call. For the CDR3, the DNA is TGTGCCAGCAGCTTGTACGACCTTGCAACTAATGAAAAACTGTTTTTT. Its translation is CASSLYDLATNEKLFF.